Presented here are 14 T cell receptor beta chains from one specimen sequenced in a study of OX40 agonist ivuxolimab in advanced cancers. Sequencing used immunoSEQ multiplex PCR; TCRdb keeps in-frame clones, though not all of them. The sample holds approximately 82,000 clones, around 84% seen once. Sequenced here: CD4+ or CD8+ T cells sorted from blood, sampled in a trial of the OX40 agonist ivuxolimab. The receptor source for this set is an adult with an advanced solid tumor such as melanoma, head and neck, liver or kidney cancer.

V gene TRBV30 combines with J gene TRBJ1-1, with D unclear. The CDR3 runs 13 residues. Trimming shortened V by 3 bases and J by 6 bases, and 14 bases separated the two germline ends. Per the germline V gene, CDR1 is GTSNPN and CDR2 is SVGIG (reference sequence). Here the CDR3 DNA reads TGTGCCTGGAGGCTTACAGCAATCTCTGAAGCTTTCTTT. As protein: CAWRLTAISEAFF.

The chain couples TRBV6-6 to TRBJ2-7; 7 bases are a match to TRBD2. CDR3 length equals 15 residues. Trimming at V came to 2 bases and at J to 2 bases, leaving 6 bases not matched to a gene. In germline, CDR1 is MNHNY, CDR2 SVGAGI (reference sequence). Here the CDR3 DNA reads TGTGCCAGCAGTTACGGGCTAGCGGATACCTACGAGCAGTACTTC. Its protein product is CASSYGLADTYEQYF.

The chain combines TRBV25-1 with TRBJ1-1; 11 nucleotides line up with TRBD1. This CDR3 region has 13 residues. Germline-derived CDR1 and CDR2 are MGHDK and SYGVNS. V was clipped by 6 bases and J by 9 bases; unmatched bases: 6. CDR3 sequence reads: CASREGTGGKAFF. In DNA form, the CDR3 reads TGTGCCAGCAGAGAAGGGACAGGGGGAAAAGCTTTCTTT.

This clone occurred a few times. The chain carries TRBV2 and TRBJ2-1, with D hard to call. Germline V gene lookup returns CDR1 SNHLY and CDR2 FYNNEI. CDR3 length equals 13 residues. The ends were cut back, 6 bases at V and 1 base at J, with 7 bases in the middle. For the CDR3, the DNA is TGTGCCAGCAGCCCCGGATCCTACAATGAGCAGTTCTTC. Translating gives CASSPGSYNEQFF.

The V and J genes are TRBV11-2 and TRBJ1-3; D is unclear. Germline loops: CDR1 SGHAT, CDR2 FQNNGV. This CDR3 has 16 residues. Trimming removed 1 base from V and 4 bases from J, with 14 bases in between. CDR3 residues: CASSLGPTVSGNTIYF. Here the CDR3 DNA reads TGTGCCAGCAGCTTAGGTCCCACTGTGAGCGGAAACACCATATATTTT.

This chain joins TRBV2 and TRBJ1-1; D is ambiguous. Trimming removed 7 bases at V and 3 bases at J, with 12 bases between. Per germline, CDR1 SNHLY and CDR2 FYNNEI. CDR3 length: 13 residues. The CDR3 loop reads CASIKIGHTEAFF. The CDR3 DNA is TGTGCCAGCATTAAAATCGGACACACTGAAGCTTTCTTT.

With respect to this clone: A read error may account for a junction end that differs from germline. The rearrangement joins TRBV7-7 to TRBJ2-5; TRBD2 matches 12 bases. Germline V gene data show CDR1 as SSHAT and CDR2 as FNYEAQ (reference sequence). CDR3 length equals 20 residues. The CDR3 reads CASSLAAPSGRAILQETQYF. Here the CDR3 DNA reads TGTGCTAGCAGCTTAGCGGCCCCTAGCGGGAGGGCGATCCTCCAAGAGACCCAGTACTTC.

The CDR3: CASSLQGTLSEQFF. The CDR3 nucleotides are TGTGCCAGCAGCTTACAGGGGACCCTAAGTGAGCAGTTCTTC. J is TRBJ2-1 and V is TRBV5-6; TRBD1 matches 7 bases. Looked up from germline, CDR1 is SGHDT and CDR2 is YYEEEE. V trimming: 2 bases; J trimming: 9 bases; junction bases outside the gene matches: 8. The CDR3 consists of 14 residues.

This clone was picked up a small number of times. The CDR3 loop is CASRKGETGELFF. CDR3 DNA sequence: TGTGCCAGCAGAAAGGGGGAGACCGGGGAGCTGTTTTTT. The genes are TRBV2 and TRBJ2-2, with D tentatively TRBD1 (6 bases). The germline gives CDR1 SNHLY, CDR2 FYNNEI. Trimming removed 6 bases from V and 5 bases from J, with 10 bases in between. This CDR3 has 13 residues.

J is TRBJ1-1 and V is TRBV19; 10 bases are shared with TRBD1. J lost 4 bases, V lost 4 bases, and 3 bases had no gene match. Per the germline V gene, CDR1 is LNHDA and CDR2 is SQIVND (reference sequence). CDR3 length: 14 amino acids. CDR3 in amino acids: CASSSGTGVTEAFF. In nucleotides, the CDR3 is TGTGCCAGTAGTAGCGGGACAGGGGTCACTGAAGCTTTCTTT.

The count of this clone is one. V usage is TRBV28 and J usage is TRBJ2-7; unclear D gene. The V gene lost 3 bases and the J gene lost 2 bases, with 14 bases spanning the gap. Germline CDR1 is MDHEN and CDR2 is SYDVKM. The CDR3 consists of 15 residues. CDR3: CASSFGPRSTYEQYF. CDR3 bases: TGTGCCAGCAGTTTCGGCCCGAGGAGTACCTACGAGCAGTACTTC.

This clone has only a few counts. This chain links TRBV25-1 with TRBJ1-6; 7 bases are a match to TRBD1. Losses at the gene ends were 2 bases for V and 7 bases for J; bases not matched to a gene: 5. The germline V gene has CDR1 MGHDK and CDR2 SYGVNS. This CDR3 region has 15 residues. CDR3 nucleotide sequence: TGTGCCAGCAGTGAACTCGTAGGGGGCAATTCACCCCTCCACTTT. Amino acids: CASSELVGGNSPLHF.

A few counts support this clone. The V and J genes are TRBV19 and TRBJ1-5, with TRBD1 matching over 7 bases. The CDR3 has 15 amino acids. Germline V lookup: CDR1 LNHDA, CDR2 SQIVND (reference sequence). The trim removed 7 bases at V and 2 bases at J, leaving 8 bases unmatched. The CDR3 DNA reads TGTGCCAGTACGACAGGGTTTCAAGGCAATCAGCCCCAGCATTTT. Its protein product is CASTTGFQGNQPQHF.

The V call is TRBV19, the J call TRBJ1-2; the match to TRBD1 covers 7 bases. Germline V CDR1 and CDR2: LNHDA, SQIVND (reference sequence). The CDR3 consists of 15 residues. V shed 2 bases, J shed 2 bases, and the junction held 5 bases outside the gene matches. CDR3 nucleotide sequence: TGTGCCAGTAGTATATGGGGCAGGGGGAACTATGGCTACACCTTC. The encoded protein is CASSIWGRGNYGYTF.